This is a list of T cell receptor beta chains from one sample in a study of T-cell memory formation after mild COVID-19. TCRdb re-analysed the 5' RACE reads in MiXCR, keeping a single row per CDR3 protein. This table has 280,000 or so distinct CDR3 sequences, under 8.5% appearing once. Specimen: PBMCs or a T cell subset sorted from them (not recorded which). These receptors were obtained from a man aged 18 to 35 who had mild COVID-19 (a few samples of this study predate the infection). Cell type and time point are not known. Both conserved end residues are part of each CDR3. The D gene is left open where the match is weak. Part of the rows lack a size; the others show once, few, many or a class for expanded clones.

TRBD2,TRBJ2-5,TRBV30,.,CASRLAGASQETQYF,TGTGCCTCAAGACTAGCGGGAGCCTCCCAAGAGACCCAGTACTTC
.,TRBJ2-7,TRBV5-6,.,CASSLIDGSISYEQYF,TGTGCCAGCAGCTTGATAGACGGGTCAATCTCCTACGAGCAGTACTTC
TRBD2,TRBJ2-7,TRBV7-3,few,CASSPTSGGNYEQYF,TGTGCCAGCAGCCCCACTAGCGGGGGTAACTACGAGCAGTACTTC
TRBD1,TRBJ2-5,TRBV27,few,CASSYGTAPETQYF,TGTGCCAGCAGCTACGGGACAGCCCCAGAGACCCAGTACTTC
.,TRBJ1-1,TRBV6-5,few,CASKPGHLNTEAFF,TGTGCCAGCAAACCGGGACACCTGAACACTGAAGCTTTCTTT
.,TRBJ2-3,TRBV3-1,few,CASSLGMEDTQYF,TGTGCCAGCAGCCTCGGGATGGAGGATACGCAGTATTTT
TRBD1,TRBJ1-4,TRBV9,few,CASSAYGTAGEKLFF,TGTGCCAGCAGCGCGTACGGGACAGCTGGCGAAAAACTGTTTTTT
TRBD2,TRBJ2-3,TRBV28,few,CASSRQGLVVPDTQYF,TGTGCCAGCAGCCGCCAGGGACTAGTCGTTCCAGATACGCAGTATTTT
.,TRBJ1-2,TRBV7-2,.,CASSLRPWGAGGYTF,TGTGCCAGCAGCTTAAGGCCATGGGGGGCAGGGGGCTACACCTTC
.,TRBJ1-5,TRBV19,few,CASSILDRPEEPQHF,TGTGCCAGTAGTATTCTCGACAGGCCCGAGGAGCCCCAGCATTTT